These T cell receptor beta chains were read from a single sample in a study of blood T cell repertoires in COVID-19. Clones were sequenced by immunoSEQ multiplex PCR, and TCRdb holds only the in-frame ones, with some missing. This table has some 50,000 clones, around 83% appearing once. Sequencing used peripheral blood. The receptor set was obtained from a human donor in a cohort sampled during active COVID-19. CDR3s include the opening cysteine and the closing phenylalanine or tryptophan. Fields, in order: J gene, D gene, clone size, V gene, CDR3 protein, CDR3 DNA. The D gene is left open where the match is weak. Size is stated for part of the rows, as once, few or many counts, or as a class when the clone is expanded.

TRBJ2-5 | TRBD2 | . | TRBV15 | CATRTSGRAGSQETQYF | TGTGCCACCAGGACTAGCGGGAGGGCCGGATCCCAAGAGACCCAGTACTTC
TRBJ2-3 | TRBD2 | . | TRBV7-2 | CASSSTSGVSTDTQYF | TGTGCCAGCAGCTCCACGAGCGGGGTTAGCACAGATACGCAGTATTTT
TRBJ2-2 | . | few | TRBV2 | CASTNTGELFF | TGTGCCAGCACAAACACCGGGGAGCTGTTTTTT
TRBJ1-2 | TRBD1 | few | TRBV20-1 | CSASVGQNYGYTF | TGCAGTGCTAGTGTGGGACAGAACTATGGCTACACCTTC
TRBJ2-5 | . | . | TRBV28 | CASSLKGLETQYF | TGTGCCAGCAGTTTAAAGGGACTAGAGACCCAGTACTTC
TRBJ2-1 | TRBD2 | . | TRBV6-5 | CASRLAAYNEQFF | TGTGCCAGCAGACTAGCGGCTTACAATGAGCAGTTCTTC
TRBJ2-7 | TRBD2 | . | TRBV30 | CACPGRQNGAHEQYF | TGTGCCTGTCCCGGGAGGCAAAACGGCGCCCACGAGCAGTACTTC
TRBJ2-3 | TRBD2 | . | TRBV28 | CASRLSLAGVRGDTQYF | TGTGCCAGCCGACTTAGCCTAGCGGGAGTGAGGGGCGATACGCAGTATTTT
TRBJ1-5 | TRBD1 | once | TRBV18 | CASSPGQGANQPQHF | TGTGCCAGCTCACCGGGACAGGGGGCTAATCAGCCCCAGCATTTT
TRBJ2-5 | TRBD2 | . | TRBV14 | CASSQLLAGGYETQYF | TGTGCCAGCAGCCAACTACTAGCGGGAGGTTATGAGACCCAGTACTTC
TRBJ1-3 | . | . | TRBV6-5 | CASSTAGGGNTIYF | TGTGCCAGCAGCACGGCAGGTGGTGGAAACACCATATATTTT
TRBJ1-4 | . | . | TRBV27 | CASRGFATNEKLFF | TGTGCCAGCAGGGGCTTTGCAACTAATGAAAAACTGTTTTTT
TRBJ2-7 | TRBD1 | . | TRBV29-1 | CSVDGTGTYEQYF | TGCAGCGTTGATGGGACAGGGACCTACGAGCAGTACTTC
TRBJ1-3 | TRBD1 | . | TRBV7-2 | CASSFKTGSGNTIYF | TGTGCCAGCAGCTTCAAGACAGGGAGTGGAAACACCATATATTTT
TRBJ1-2 | . | . | TRBV6-2/TRBV6-3 | CASSYVDRSDGYTF | TGTGCCAGCAGTTACGTTGACAGGAGCGATGGCTACACCTTC
TRBJ1-4 | . | . | TRBV2 | CASSVKGVWEKLFF | TGTGCCAGCAGTGTTAAAGGGGTTTGGGAAAAACTGTTTTTT